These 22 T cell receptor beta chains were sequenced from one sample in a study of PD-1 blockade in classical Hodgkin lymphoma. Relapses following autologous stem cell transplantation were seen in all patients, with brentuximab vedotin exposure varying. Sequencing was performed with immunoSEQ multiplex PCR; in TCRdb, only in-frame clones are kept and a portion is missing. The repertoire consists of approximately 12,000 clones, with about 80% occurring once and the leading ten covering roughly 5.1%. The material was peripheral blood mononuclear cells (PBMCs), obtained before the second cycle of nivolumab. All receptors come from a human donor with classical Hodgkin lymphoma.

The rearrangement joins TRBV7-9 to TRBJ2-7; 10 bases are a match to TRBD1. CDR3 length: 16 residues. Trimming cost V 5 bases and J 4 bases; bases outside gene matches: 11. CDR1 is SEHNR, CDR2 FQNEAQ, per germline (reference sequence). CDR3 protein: CASSPGPGQGSYEQYF. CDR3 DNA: TGTGCCAGCAGCCCCGGGCCGGGACAGGGGTCATACGAGCAGTACTTC. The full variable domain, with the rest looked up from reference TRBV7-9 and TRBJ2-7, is DTGVSQNPRHKITKRGQNVTFRCDPISEHNRLYWYRQTLGQGPEFLTYFQNEAQLEKSRLLSDRFSAERPKGSFSTLEIQRTEQGDSAMYLCASSPGPGQGSYEQYFGPGTRLTVT.

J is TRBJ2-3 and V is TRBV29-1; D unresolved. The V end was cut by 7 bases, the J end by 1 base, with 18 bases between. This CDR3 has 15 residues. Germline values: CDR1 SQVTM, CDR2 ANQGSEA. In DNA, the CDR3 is TGCAGCGGTACGTTTCCCATCCAGGGCACAGATACGCAGTATTTT. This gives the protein CSGTFPIQGTDTQYF.

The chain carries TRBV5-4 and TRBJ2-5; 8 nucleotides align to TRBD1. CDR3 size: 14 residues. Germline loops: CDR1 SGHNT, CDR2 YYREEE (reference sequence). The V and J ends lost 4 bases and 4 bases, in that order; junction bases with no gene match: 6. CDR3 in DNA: TGTGCCAGCAGCACCAAACAGGGGGGAGAGACCCAGTACTTC. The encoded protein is CASSTKQGGETQYF.

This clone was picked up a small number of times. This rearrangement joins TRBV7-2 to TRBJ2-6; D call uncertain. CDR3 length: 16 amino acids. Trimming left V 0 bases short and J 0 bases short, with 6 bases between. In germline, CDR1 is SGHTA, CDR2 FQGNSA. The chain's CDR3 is CASSLAITSGANVLTF. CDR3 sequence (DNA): TGTGCCAGCAGCTTAGCTATCACCTCTGGGGCCAACGTCCTGACTTTC.

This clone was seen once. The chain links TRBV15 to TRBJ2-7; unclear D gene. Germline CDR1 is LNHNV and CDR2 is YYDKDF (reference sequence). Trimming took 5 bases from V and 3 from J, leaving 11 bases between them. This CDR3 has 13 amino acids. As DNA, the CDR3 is TGTGCCACCAGCCGTTCCGGGTTCTACGAGCAGTACTTC. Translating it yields CATSRSGFYEQYF.

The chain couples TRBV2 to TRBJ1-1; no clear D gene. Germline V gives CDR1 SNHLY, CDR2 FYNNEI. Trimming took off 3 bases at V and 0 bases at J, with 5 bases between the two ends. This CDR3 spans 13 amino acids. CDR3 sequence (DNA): TGTGCCAGCAGTGACACAGTGAACACTGAAGCTTTCTTT. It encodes CASSDTVNTEAFF. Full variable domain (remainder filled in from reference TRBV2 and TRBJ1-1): EPEVTQTPSHQVTQMGQEVILRCVPISNHLYFYWYRQILGQKVEFLVSFYNNEISEKSEIFDDQFSVERPDGSNFTLKIRSTKLEDSAMYFCASSDTVNTEAFFGQGTRLTVV.

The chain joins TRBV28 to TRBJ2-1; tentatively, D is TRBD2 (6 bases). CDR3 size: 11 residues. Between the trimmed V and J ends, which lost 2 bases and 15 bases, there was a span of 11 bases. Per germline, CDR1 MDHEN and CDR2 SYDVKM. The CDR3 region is CASSLSRGRFF. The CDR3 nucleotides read TGTGCCAGCAGTTTAAGCCGGGGGAGGTTCTTC.

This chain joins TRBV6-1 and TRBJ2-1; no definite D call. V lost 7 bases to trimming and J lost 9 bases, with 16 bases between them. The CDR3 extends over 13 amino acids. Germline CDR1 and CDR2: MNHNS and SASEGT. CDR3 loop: CASKSPAIGEQFF. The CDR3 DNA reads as TGTGCCAGCAAAAGTCCCGCTATTGGTGAGCAGTTCTTC.

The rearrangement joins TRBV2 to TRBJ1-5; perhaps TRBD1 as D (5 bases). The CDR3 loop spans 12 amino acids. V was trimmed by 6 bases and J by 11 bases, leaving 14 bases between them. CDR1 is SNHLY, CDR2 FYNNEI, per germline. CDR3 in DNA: TGTGCCAGCAGGGAGGGGCCTCTCGCCCAGCATTTT. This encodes CASREGPLAQHF.

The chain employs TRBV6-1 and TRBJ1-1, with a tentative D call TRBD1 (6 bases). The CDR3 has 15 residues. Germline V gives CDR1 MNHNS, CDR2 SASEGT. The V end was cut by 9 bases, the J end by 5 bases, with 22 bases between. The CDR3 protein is CASLPLPGARTEAFF. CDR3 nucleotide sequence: TGTGCCAGTCTCCCATTACCAGGGGCACGGACTGAAGCTTTCTTT.

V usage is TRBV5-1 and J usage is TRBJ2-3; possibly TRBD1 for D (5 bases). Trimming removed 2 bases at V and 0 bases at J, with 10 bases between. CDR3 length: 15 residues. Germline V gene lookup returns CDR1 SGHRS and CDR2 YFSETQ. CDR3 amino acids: CASSFGASSTDTQYF. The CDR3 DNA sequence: TGCGCCAGCAGCTTTGGGGCCTCTAGCACAGATACGCAGTATTTT.

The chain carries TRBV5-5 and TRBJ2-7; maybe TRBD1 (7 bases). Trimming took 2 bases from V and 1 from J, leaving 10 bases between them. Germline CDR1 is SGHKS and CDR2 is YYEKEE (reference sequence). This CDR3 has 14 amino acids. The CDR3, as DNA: TGTGCCAGCAGCTTATCAGGGGGGTCCTACGAGCAGTACTTC. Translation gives CASSLSGGSYEQYF. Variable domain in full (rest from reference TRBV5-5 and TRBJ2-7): DAGVTQSPTHLIKTRGQQVTLRCSPISGHKSVSWYQQVLGQGPQFIFQYYEKEERGRGNFPDRFSARQFPNYSSELNVNALLLGDSALYLCASSLSGGSYEQYFGPGTRLTVT.

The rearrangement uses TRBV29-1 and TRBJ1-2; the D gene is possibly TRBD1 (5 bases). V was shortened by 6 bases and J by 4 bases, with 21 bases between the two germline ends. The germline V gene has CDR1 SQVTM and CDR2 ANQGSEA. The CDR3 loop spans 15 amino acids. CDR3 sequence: CSVPPGGGWGYGYTF. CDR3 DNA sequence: TGCAGCGTCCCCCCCGGCGGGGGTTGGGGCTATGGCTACACCTTC. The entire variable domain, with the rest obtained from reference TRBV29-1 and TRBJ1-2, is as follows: SAVISQKPSRDICQRGTSLTIQCQVDSQVTMMFWYRQQPGQSLTLIATANQGSEATYESGFVIDKFPISRPNLTFSTLTVSNMSPEDSSIYLCSVPPGGGWGYGYTFGSGTRLTVV.

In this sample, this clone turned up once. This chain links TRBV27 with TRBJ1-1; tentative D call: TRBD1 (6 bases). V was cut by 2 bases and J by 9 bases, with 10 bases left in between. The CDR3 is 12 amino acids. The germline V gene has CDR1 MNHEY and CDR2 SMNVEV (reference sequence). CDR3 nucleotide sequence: TGTGCCAGCAGTTTAAGGGGGGATAAAGCTTTCTTT. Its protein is CASSLRGDKAFF.

The CDR3 nucleotides read TGTGCCAGCAGTTACTCGTGGGGAACCGGGGAGCTGTTTTTT. Encoded protein: CASSYSWGTGELFF. V is TRBV6-5 and J is TRBJ2-2; D is undetermined. Trimming removed 0 bases at V and 5 bases at J, with 7 bases between. Per germline, CDR1 MNHEY and CDR2 SVGAGI. The CDR3 consists of 14 residues.

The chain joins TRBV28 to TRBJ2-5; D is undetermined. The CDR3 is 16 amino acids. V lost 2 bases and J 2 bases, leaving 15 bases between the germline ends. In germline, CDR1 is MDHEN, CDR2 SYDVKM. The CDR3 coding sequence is TGTGCCAGCAGTTTAGTCAGCTCATACGATCAAGAGACCCAGTACTTC. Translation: CASSLVSSYDQETQYF.

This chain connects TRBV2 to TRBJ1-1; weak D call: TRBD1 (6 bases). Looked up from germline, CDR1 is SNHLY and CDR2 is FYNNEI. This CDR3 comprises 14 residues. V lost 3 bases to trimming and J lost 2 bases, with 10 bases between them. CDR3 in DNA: TGTGCCAGCAGTGATAGACAGGCAAACACTGAAGCTTTCTTT. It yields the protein CASSDRQANTEAFF.

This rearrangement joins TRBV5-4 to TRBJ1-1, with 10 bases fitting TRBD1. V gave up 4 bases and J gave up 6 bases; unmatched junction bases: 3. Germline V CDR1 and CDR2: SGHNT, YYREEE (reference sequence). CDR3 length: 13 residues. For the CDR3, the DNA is TGTGCCAGCAGCCATGGGACAGGGGCTGAAGCTTTCTTT. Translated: CASSHGTGAEAFF.

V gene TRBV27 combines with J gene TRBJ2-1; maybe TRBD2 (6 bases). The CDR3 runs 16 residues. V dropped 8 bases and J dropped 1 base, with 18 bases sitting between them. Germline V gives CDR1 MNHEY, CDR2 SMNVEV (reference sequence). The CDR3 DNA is TGTGCCAGCCGCCCCTTGGAGGGAGGATCCTACAATGAGCAGTTCTTC. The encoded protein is CASRPLEGGSYNEQFF.

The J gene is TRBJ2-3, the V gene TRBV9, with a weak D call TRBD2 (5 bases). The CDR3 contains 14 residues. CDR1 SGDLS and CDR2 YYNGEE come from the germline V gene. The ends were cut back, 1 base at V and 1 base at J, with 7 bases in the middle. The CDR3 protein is CASSVYSGTDTQYF. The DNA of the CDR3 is TGTGCCAGCAGCGTATATAGCGGCACAGATACGCAGTATTTT.

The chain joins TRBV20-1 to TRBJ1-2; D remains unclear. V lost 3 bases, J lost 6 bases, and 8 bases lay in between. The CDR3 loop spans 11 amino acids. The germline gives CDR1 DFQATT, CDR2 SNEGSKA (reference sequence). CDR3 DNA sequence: TGCAGTGCTAGGAAAGGGCATGGCTACACCTTC. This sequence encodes CSARKGHGYTF.

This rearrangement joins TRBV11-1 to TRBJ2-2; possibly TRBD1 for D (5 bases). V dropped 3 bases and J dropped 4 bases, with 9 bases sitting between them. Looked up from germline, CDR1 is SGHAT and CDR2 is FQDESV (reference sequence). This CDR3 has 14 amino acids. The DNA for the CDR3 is TGTGCCAGCAGCTTCCGGACAAGCACCGGGGAGCTGTTTTTT. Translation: CASSFRTSTGELFF.